A selection of T cell receptor beta chains follows, all from one sample in a study of blood T cell repertoires in COVID-19. The method was immunoSEQ multiplex PCR; TCRdb's version includes in-frame clones alone and lacks a portion of them. The repertoire holds about 200,000 clones, with approximately 83% as singletons. The sequenced sample was peripheral blood. Receptors originate from a man aged 35 to 55 with acute or convalescent COVID-19. Each CDR3 is given with its conserved first and last residue. Fields, in order: V gene, CDR3 length, clone size, D gene, J gene, CDR3 DNA, CDR3 protein. The D gene is left open where the match is weak. Rows may omit the clone size; those that give it use once, few, many or a size class.

V: TRBV5-4; length: 15; size: few; D: -; J: TRBJ2-1; DNA: TGTGCCAGCAGCTTGTTCAGTCTCTCCTACAATGAGCAGTTCTTC; CDR3: CASSLFSLSYNEQFF
V: TRBV7-8; length: 13; size: -; D: -; J: TRBJ2-7; DNA: TGTGCCAGCAGCTTAGCGGCTTATGCTGAGCAGTACTTC; CDR3: CASSLAAYAEQYF
V: TRBV7-6; length: 16; size: -; D: -; J: TRBJ2-1; DNA: TGTGCCAGCAGCCCCATTCCCAGTGGAGCCTACAATGAGCAGTTCTTC; CDR3: CASSPIPSGAYNEQFF
V: TRBV7-9; length: 14; size: -; D: -; J: TRBJ1-1; DNA: TGTGCCAGCAGCCCTGCGCTGGGCGCCACTGAAGCTTTCTTT; CDR3: CASSPALGATEAFF
V: TRBV19; length: 14; size: -; D: TRBD1; J: TRBJ2-7; DNA: TGTGCCAGTAGTTTTACAGGGGACTCCTACGAGCAGTACTTC; CDR3: CASSFTGDSYEQYF
V: TRBV7-9; length: 15; size: -; D: TRBD1; J: TRBJ1-6; DNA: TGTGCCAGCAGTCCACCGGGACAGCTTAATTCACCCCTCCACTTT; CDR3: CASSPPGQLNSPLHF
V: TRBV2; length: 15; size: -; D: TRBD1; J: TRBJ1-1; DNA: TGTGCCAGCAGGTCGGCAGGGGGCATTGGTACTGAAGCTTTCTTT; CDR3: CASRSAGGIGTEAFF
V: TRBV15; length: 14; size: -; D: TRBD1; J: TRBJ1-1; DNA: TGTGCCACCAGCAGGAACAGGGGGGGTACTGAAGCTTTCTTT; CDR3: CATSRNRGGTEAFF
V: TRBV4-3; length: 19; size: -; D: -; J: TRBJ1-6; DNA: TGCGCCAGCAGCCAAGATCCTCCCTTTAACAGGGACCCTAATTCACCCCTCCACTTT; CDR3: CASSQDPPFNRDPNSPLHF
V: TRBV6-5; length: 14; size: -; D: -; J: TRBJ2-2; DNA: TGTGCCAGCAAACTAGCCCAAAACACCGGGGAGCTGTTTTTT; CDR3: CASKLAQNTGELFF
V: TRBV5-1; length: 13; size: -; D: -; J: TRBJ2-2; DNA: TGCGCCAGCAGCTTTTCGGAGACCGGGGAGCTGTTTTTT; CDR3: CASSFSETGELFF
V: TRBV30; length: 15; size: -; D: TRBD1; J: TRBJ1-6; DNA: TGTGCCTGGAGTGTAGGGGACAGGGGTTTTTCACCCCTTCACTTT; CDR3: CAWSVGDRGFSPLHF
V: TRBV12-3/TRBV12-4; length: 11; size: once; D: -; J: TRBJ2-7; DNA: TGTGCCAGCAGCCTTCGAGGCGAGCAGTACTTC; CDR3: CASSLRGEQYF
V: TRBV28; length: 15; size: -; D: TRBD2; J: TRBJ2-3; DNA: TGTGCCAGCAGTTTACGTAGCGGGAGGTTCGATACGCAGTATTTT; CDR3: CASSLRSGRFDTQYF
V: TRBV14; length: 17; size: many; D: TRBD1; J: TRBJ2-7; DNA: TGTGCCAGCAGCCAAGACCCGGGACAGGGCCTCATGTACGAGCAGTACTTC; CDR3: CASSQDPGQGLMYEQYF
V: TRBV19; length: 13; size: -; D: TRBD2; J: TRBJ2-1; DNA: TGTGCCAGTAGTCTGGGACTAAATTTTGAGCAGTTCTTC; CDR3: CASSLGLNFEQFF
V: TRBV27; length: 15; size: -; D: -; J: TRBJ1-2; DNA: TGTGCCAGCAGTTTAGAGGGAAGGAGCGGCGGGGGCTACACCTTC; CDR3: CASSLEGRSGGGYTF
V: TRBV18; length: 15; size: -; D: -; J: TRBJ2-5; DNA: TGTGCCAGCTCACCGTACGAGGGCGCGCAAGAGACCCAGTACTTC; CDR3: CASSPYEGAQETQYF
V: TRBV13; length: 14; size: -; D: -; J: TRBJ2-1; DNA: TGTGCCAGCAGCTTAGGCGGGGACAAGGGTGAACAGTTCTTC; CDR3: CASSLGGDKGEQFF
V: TRBV2; length: 14; size: -; D: TRBD1; J: TRBJ2-5; DNA: TGTGCCAGCAGTGAGGGGACAGGGGGAGAGACCCAGTACTTC; CDR3: CASSEGTGGETQYF
V: TRBV18; length: 13; size: -; D: -; J: TRBJ1-5; DNA: TGTGCCAGCTCACCAAACGGGGGTAGGCCCCAGCATTTT; CDR3: CASSPNGGRPQHF
V: TRBV4-2; length: 12; size: -; D: -; J: TRBJ2-2; DNA: TGTGCCACTCTAATGAACACCGGGGAGCTGTTTTTT; CDR3: CATLMNTGELFF
V: TRBV4-1; length: 16; size: few; D: TRBD2; J: TRBJ2-1; DNA: TGCGCCAGCAGCCAAGTCAGGACTAGCTCTTACAATGAGCAGTTCTTC; CDR3: CASSQVRTSSYNEQFF
V: TRBV7-2; length: 14; size: -; D: TRBD2; J: TRBJ2-7; DNA: TGTGCCAGCAGTACCACTAGCGGGAACTACGAGCAGTACTTC; CDR3: CASSTTSGNYEQYF
V: TRBV5-1; length: 16; size: -; D: -; J: TRBJ1-4; DNA: TGCGCCAGCAGCTTAGGACAGCCACTTAGCCATGAAAAACTGTTTTTT; CDR3: CASSLGQPLSHEKLFF
V: TRBV19; length: 14; size: -; D: TRBD2; J: TRBJ2-3; DNA: TGTGCCAGTAAAAGGGAGGGGCGCACAGATACGCAGTATTTT; CDR3: CASKREGRTDTQYF
V: TRBV7-2; length: 15; size: once; D: -; J: TRBJ1-1; DNA: TGTGCCAGCAGTCCCAGCTGGACAAGAAACACTGAAGCTTTCTTT; CDR3: CASSPSWTRNTEAFF
V: TRBV11-1; length: 14; size: -; D: -; J: TRBJ2-7; DNA: TGTGCCAGCAGCGCCAGGACAGACAGCTACGAGCAGTACTTC; CDR3: CASSARTDSYEQYF
V: TRBV2; length: 14; size: -; D: -; J: TRBJ2-1; DNA: TGTGCCAGCACCCCGGACTACTCCTACAATGAGCAGTTCTTC; CDR3: CASTPDYSYNEQFF
V: TRBV5-1; length: 14; size: -; D: TRBD2; J: TRBJ2-1; DNA: TGCGCCAGCAGCTTGGGGGGTGCGGGAGGCGAGCAGTTCTTC; CDR3: CASSLGGAGGEQFF
V: TRBV5-4; length: 15; size: few; D: -; J: TRBJ2-7; DNA: TGTGCCAGCAGCTTGGAACAGGGCGGCTCCTACGAGCAGTACTTC; CDR3: CASSLEQGGSYEQYF
V: TRBV18; length: 15; size: -; D: -; J: TRBJ2-6; DNA: TGTGCCAGCAAAGCAGGGTTGCCTGGGGCCAACGTCCTGACTTTC; CDR3: CASKAGLPGANVLTF
V: TRBV21-1; length: 21; size: -; D: -; J: TRBJ1-5; DNA: TGTGCCAGCAGCACCTGCGAGGGGGGACAGACAATAGAGGATAGCAATCAGCCCCAGCATTTT; CDR3: CASSTCEGGQTIEDSNQPQHF
V: TRBV5-6; length: 16; size: -; D: -; J: TRBJ2-1; DNA: TGTGCCAGCAGCTTCACGGCAGTCCTGGGGGCCAATGAGCAGTTCTTC; CDR3: CASSFTAVLGANEQFF
V: TRBV2; length: 15; size: -; D: -; J: TRBJ2-2; DNA: TGTGCCAGCAGTGAAGTCAGGGGGAACACCGGGGAGCTGTTTTTT; CDR3: CASSEVRGNTGELFF
V: TRBV28; length: 15; size: few; D: TRBD1; J: TRBJ2-1; DNA: TGTGCCAGCACTCCCGGACAGGGCTTTCCCCCTGAGCAGTTCTTC; CDR3: CASTPGQGFPPEQFF
V: TRBV6-6; length: 14; size: -; D: -; J: TRBJ1-2; DNA: TGTGCCAGCAGTGGTACAGGGAGTGGATATGGCTACACCTTC; CDR3: CASSGTGSGYGYTF
V: TRBV18; length: 14; size: -; D: TRBD1; J: TRBJ2-5; DNA: TGTGCCAGCTCACAGGGACAGGGTTTGGAGACCCAGTACTTC; CDR3: CASSQGQGLETQYF
V: TRBV15; length: 13; size: -; D: TRBD2; J: TRBJ2-7; DNA: TGTGCCATTGGGACTAGCGGCCCCTACGAGCAGTACTTC; CDR3: CAIGTSGPYEQYF
V: TRBV9; length: 16; size: -; D: TRBD1; J: TRBJ1-1; DNA: TGTGCCAGCAGCGTAGCGAAAAACAGGGGGAACACTGAAGCTTTCTTT; CDR3: CASSVAKNRGNTEAFF
V: TRBV7-2; length: 15; size: -; D: TRBD2; J: TRBJ2-1; DNA: TGTGCCAGCAGCTTAGCGTTCCTAGCGGCCAATAAGCAGTTCTTC; CDR3: CASSLAFLAANKQFF
V: TRBV27; length: 15; size: -; D: TRBD1; J: TRBJ1-5; DNA: TGTGCCAGCAGTGTGGACAGGGGAGGCAATCAGCCCCAGCATTTT; CDR3: CASSVDRGGNQPQHF
V: TRBV19; length: 14; size: -; D: -; J: TRBJ2-2; DNA: TGTGCCAGTAGTATCAGCGCCAACACCGGGGAGCTGTTTTTT; CDR3: CASSISANTGELFF
V: TRBV13; length: 15; size: -; D: TRBD2; J: TRBJ2-1; DNA: TGTGCCAGCAGCCCGGGACTATCAACGGGCCAAGAGCAGTTCTTC; CDR3: CASSPGLSTGQEQFF
V: TRBV10-3; length: 12; size: -; D: -; J: TRBJ2-1; DNA: TGTGCCATCAGTGGACAGTTCAATGAGCAGTTCTTC; CDR3: CAISGQFNEQFF